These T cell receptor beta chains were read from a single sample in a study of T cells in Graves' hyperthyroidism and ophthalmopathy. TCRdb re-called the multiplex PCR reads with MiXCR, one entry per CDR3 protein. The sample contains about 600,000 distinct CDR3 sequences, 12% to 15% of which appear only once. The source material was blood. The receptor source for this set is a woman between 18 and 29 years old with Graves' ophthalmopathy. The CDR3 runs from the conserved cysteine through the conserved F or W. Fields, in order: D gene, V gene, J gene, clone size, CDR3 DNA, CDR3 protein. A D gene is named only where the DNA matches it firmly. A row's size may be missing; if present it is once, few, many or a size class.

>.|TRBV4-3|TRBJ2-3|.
TGCGCCAGCAGCCAAGATAGAGGGAGCGGGGATACGCAGTATTTT
CASSQDRGSGDTQYF
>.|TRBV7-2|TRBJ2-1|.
TGTGCCAGCAGACCCAGGAGCGGGCCTTGGGATGAGCAGTTCTTC
CASRPRSGPWDEQFF
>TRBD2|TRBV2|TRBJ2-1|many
TGTGCCAGCAGTGAAGGGACTAGAGGTAACAATGAGCAGTTCTTC
CASSEGTRGNNEQFF
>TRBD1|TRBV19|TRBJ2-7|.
TGTGCCAGTAGTTTTTTCCAGGGGGCAGTTGAGCAGTACTTC
CASSFFQGAVEQYF
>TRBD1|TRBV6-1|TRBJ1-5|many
TGTGCCAGCAGGACAGGGACGGATAATCAGCCCCAGCATTTT
CASRTGTDNQPQHF
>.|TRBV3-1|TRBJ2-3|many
TGTGCCAGCAGCCAGGGAGGAGTAGATACGCAGTATTTT
CASSQGGVDTQYF
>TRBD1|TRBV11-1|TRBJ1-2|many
TGTGCCAGCAGCACCGCGGGACAGAGGCCCTATGGCTACACCTTC
CASSTAGQRPYGYTF
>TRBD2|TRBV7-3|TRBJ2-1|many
TGTGCCAGCAGCTTAACTCCTTATAGCGGGAGGGCCCATCTGAATGAGCAGTTCTTC
CASSLTPYSGRAHLNEQFF
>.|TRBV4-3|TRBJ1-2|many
TGCGCCAGCAGCCAAGAGCGGACAGCCTATGGCTACACCTTC
CASSQERTAYGYTF
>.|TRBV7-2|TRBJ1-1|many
TGTGCCAGCAGCTCCCAGGGATCCACTGAAGCTTTCTTT
CASSSQGSTEAFF
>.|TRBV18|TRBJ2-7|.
TGTGCCAGCTCACCACCGGTTAGACAAGAGCAGTACTTC
CASSPPVRQEQYF
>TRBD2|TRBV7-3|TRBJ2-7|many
TGTGCCAGCAGCTCAGCGGGAGGCTCCTCCTACGAGCAGTACTTC
CASSSAGGSSYEQYF
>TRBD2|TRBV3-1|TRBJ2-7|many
TGTGCCAGCAGCCAAGATCTTGGACTAGCAGGGTCCTACGAGCAGTACTTC
CASSQDLGLAGSYEQYF
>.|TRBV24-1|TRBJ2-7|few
TGTGCCACCAGTGAGGACATGGGGGAGCAGTACTTC
CATSEDMGEQYF
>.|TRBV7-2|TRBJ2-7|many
TGTGCCAGCAGCTTAGCGCCGGGTATCACCTACGAGCAGTACTTC
CASSLAPGITYEQYF
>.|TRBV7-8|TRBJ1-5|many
TGTGCCAGCGGAGCCGGACAGCTCAATCAGCCCCAGCATTTT
CASGAGQLNQPQHF
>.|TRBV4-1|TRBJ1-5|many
TGCGCCAGCAGCCAAGGAGGTCTTAGCAATCAGCCCCAGCATTTT
CASSQGGLSNQPQHF
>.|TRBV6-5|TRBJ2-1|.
TGTGCCAGCACTAACCCGACGGGAGTGAATGAGCAGTTCTTC
CASTNPTGVNEQFF
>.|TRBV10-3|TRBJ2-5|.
TGTGCCATCAGTGAGTCGCCGGGGGAACAAGAGACCCAGTACTTC
CAISESPGEQETQYF
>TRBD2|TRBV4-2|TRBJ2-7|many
TGTGCCAGCAGCCAAGATTCGCTAGCGGCCTACGAGCAGTACTTC
CASSQDSLAAYEQYF
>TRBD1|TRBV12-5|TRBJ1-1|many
TGTGCTAGTGGTTTTTTGGACAGGCTTGAAGGAGGGAGGCCGACAGTCATGAACACTGAAGCTTTCTTT
CASGFLDRLEGGRPTVMNTEAFF
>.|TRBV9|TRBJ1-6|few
TGTGCCAGCAGCGTACGGGACACGAATTCACCCCTCCACTTT
CASSVRDTNSPLHF
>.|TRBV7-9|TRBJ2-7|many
TGTGCCAGCAGCCCTGACACATTCTTGGACGAGCAGTACTTC
CASSPDTFLDEQYF
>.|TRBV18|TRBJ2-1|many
TGTGCCAGCTCATCAAGACAGAGCATCTACAATGAGCAGTTCTTC
CASSSRQSIYNEQFF
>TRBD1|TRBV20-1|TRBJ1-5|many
TGCAGTGCTAGCCCCACCGGGACAGGGGGCAATCAGCCCCAGCATTTT
CSASPTGTGGNQPQHF